Listed here is a single TCR beta chain. Its antigen is currently unknown. Other DNA sequences in the sample encode the same CDR3. These data belong to a study of beta chain features in type 1 diabetes. Background on the study: On cell yields, gender and age, patients and healthy donors were similar.

Since all of the isolated RNA was reverse transcribed, expressed TCRB transcripts were what got sequenced. Assay: immunoSEQ multiplex PCR; the TCRdb copy retains only in-frame clones and omits some. The data hold some 400,000 clones, with about 15% observed a single time. The study, taken as a whole, reports: For Type 1 diabetes patients, all four CD4+ subsets carried TCRB CDR3s that were moderately but significantly shorter. cDNA-based reads could over-represent cells with high TCR expression.

What was sequenced was naive CD4+ T cells from blood. The origin of this receptor is a woman aged 18-29 years in good health.

The CDR3 sequence: CASSQGTSGSYNEQFF. For the CDR3, the DNA is TGCGCCAGCAGCCAGGGGACTAGCGGGAGCTACAATGAGCAGTTCTTC. The chain has TRBV4-1 and TRBJ2-1, with 14 bases aligning to TRBD2. Germline CDR1 MGHRA, CDR2 YSYEKL. There are 16 residues in the CDR3. With 3 bases clipped from V and 3 bases from J, the junction kept 1 base outside the gene matches.